This T cell receptor beta chain was identified in a study of shared clonotypes between healthy human individuals. Findings of the study overall: What limited the represented genetic and exposure-history diversity was the small number of donors. Naive subsets generally had larger estimated richness than memory subsets.

Naive CD8 cells lacked CD45RO and underwent positive selection for CCR7, leaving out terminally differentiated effector memory CD45RA+ cells. Among the donors, all were Caucasian adults who lived in Nashville, Tennessee. Points on this clone: Its antigen remains unknown.

Germline V CDR1 and CDR2: MDHEN, SYDVKM. The CDR3 is 13 residues long. Trimming took 3 bases from V and 7 from J, leaving 13 bases between them. Samples underwent the assay at deep level. The repertoire was sequenced with immunoSEQ multiplex PCR; TCRdb's copy has only in-frame clones and lacks some. The sample lists more than 600,000 clones, around 92% occurring once. The TCR comes from a man aged 30 to 39 in good health. The material sequenced was naive CD8+ T cells sorted from blood. The gene calls are TRBV28 and TRBJ2-7; no definite D call. In nucleotides, the CDR3 is TGTGCCAGCAGTTTTCCGGGCATTGGGGAGCAGTACTTC. It yields the protein CASSFPGIGEQYF. Full variable domain (missing parts from reference TRBV28 and TRBJ2-7): DVKVTQSSRYLVKRTGEKVFLECVQDMDHENMFWYRQDPGLGLRLIYFSYDVKMKEKGDIPEGYSVSREKKERFSLILESASTNQTSMYLCASSFPGIGEQYFGPGTRLTVT.